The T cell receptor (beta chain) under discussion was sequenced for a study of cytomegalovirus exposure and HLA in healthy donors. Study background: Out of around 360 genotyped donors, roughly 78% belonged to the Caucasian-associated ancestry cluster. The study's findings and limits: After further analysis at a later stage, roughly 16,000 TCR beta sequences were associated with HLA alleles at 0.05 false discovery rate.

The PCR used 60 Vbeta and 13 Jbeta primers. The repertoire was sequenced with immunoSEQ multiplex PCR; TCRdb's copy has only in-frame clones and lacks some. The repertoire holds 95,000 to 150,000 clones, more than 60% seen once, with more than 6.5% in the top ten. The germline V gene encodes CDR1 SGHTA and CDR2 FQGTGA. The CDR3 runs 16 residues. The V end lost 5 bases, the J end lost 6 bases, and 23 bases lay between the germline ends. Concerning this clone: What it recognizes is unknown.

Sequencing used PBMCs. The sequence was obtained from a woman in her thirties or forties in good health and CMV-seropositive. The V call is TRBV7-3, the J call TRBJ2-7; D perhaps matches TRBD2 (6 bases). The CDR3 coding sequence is TGTGCCAGCAGCCGTGGGGAATTGTTGGGGGGAGGCGAGCAGTACTTC. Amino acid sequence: CASSRGELLGGGEQYF. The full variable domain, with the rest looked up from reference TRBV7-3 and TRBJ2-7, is GAGVSQTPSNKVTEKGKYVELRCDPISGHTALYWYRQSLGQGPEFLIYFQGTGAADDSGLPNDRFFAVRPEGSVSTLKIQRTERGDSAVYLCASSRGELLGGGEQYFGPGTRLTVT.